What follows is one T cell receptor beta chain and its context. Its specificity is not known. The data were obtained in a study of T cells in Graves' hyperthyroidism and ophthalmopathy. Study observations and caveats: Appearing also in blood were most of the thyroid clonotypes expanded above 0.001.

Amplification of TCR beta CDR3 regions used RNA as the template. HTBI primers were used for first-round RT-PCR of the TCR CDR3. A single record per CDR3 protein comes from TCRdb applying MiXCR to the multiplex PCR reads. The sample has around 760,000 distinct CDR3 sequences; 30% to 40% are singletons. Subjects aged 18 to 65 presented with newly diagnosed hyperthyroidism of less than 2 months' duration. Germline CDR1 is SQVTM and CDR2 is ANQGSEA. V was pared by 7 bases and J by 7 bases, with 7 bases of the junction left unmatched. This CDR3 is built from 13 residues. The sample taken for sequencing was blood. This TCR was sampled from a middle-aged woman with Graves' hyperthyroidism. This sequence joins TRBV29-1 and TRBJ1-5; 10 nucleotides agree with TRBD1. Here the CDR3 reads CSARQGADQPQHF. For the CDR3, the DNA is TGCAGCGCTAGACAGGGGGCGGACCAGCCCCAGCATTTT.